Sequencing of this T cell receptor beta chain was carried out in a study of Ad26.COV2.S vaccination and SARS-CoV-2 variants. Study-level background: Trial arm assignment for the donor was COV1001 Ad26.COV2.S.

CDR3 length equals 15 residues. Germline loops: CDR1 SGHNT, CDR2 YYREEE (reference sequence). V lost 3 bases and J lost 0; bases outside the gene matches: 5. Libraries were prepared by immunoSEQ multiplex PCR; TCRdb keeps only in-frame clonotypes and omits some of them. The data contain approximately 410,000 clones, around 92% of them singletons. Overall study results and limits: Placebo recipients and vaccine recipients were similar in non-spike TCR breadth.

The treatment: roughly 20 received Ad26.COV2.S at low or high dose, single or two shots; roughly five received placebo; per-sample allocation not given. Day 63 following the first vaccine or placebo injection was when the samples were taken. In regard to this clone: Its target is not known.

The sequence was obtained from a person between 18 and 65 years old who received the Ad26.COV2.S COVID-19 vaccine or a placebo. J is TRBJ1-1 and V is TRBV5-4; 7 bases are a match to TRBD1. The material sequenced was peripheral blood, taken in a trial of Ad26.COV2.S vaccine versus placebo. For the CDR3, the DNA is TGTGCCAGCAGCTACAGGGGCGTCATGAACACTGAAGCTTTCTTT. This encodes CASSYRGVMNTEAFF.